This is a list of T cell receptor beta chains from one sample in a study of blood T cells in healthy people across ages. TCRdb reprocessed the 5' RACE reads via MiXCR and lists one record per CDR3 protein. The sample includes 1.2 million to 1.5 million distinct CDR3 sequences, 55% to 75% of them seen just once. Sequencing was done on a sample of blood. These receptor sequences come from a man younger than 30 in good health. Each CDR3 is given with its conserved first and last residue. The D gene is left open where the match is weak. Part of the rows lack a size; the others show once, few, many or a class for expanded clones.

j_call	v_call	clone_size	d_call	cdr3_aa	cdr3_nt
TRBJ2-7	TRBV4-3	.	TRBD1	CASSQDRGGGPHYEQYF	TGCGCCAGCAGCCAAGATCGAGGGGGCGGACCCCACTACGAGCAGTACTTC
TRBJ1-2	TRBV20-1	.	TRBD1	CSAREGQGLNYGYTF	TGCAGTGCTAGAGAAGGACAGGGCCTTAACTATGGCTACACCTTC
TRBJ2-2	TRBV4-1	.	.	CASSQDGLLFTGELFF	TGCGCCAGCAGCCAAGATGGGTTGCTTTTCACCGGGGAGCTGTTTTTT
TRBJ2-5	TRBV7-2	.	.	CASSPFRAGRETQYF	TGTGCCAGCAGCCCGTTTAGAGCAGGGAGAGAGACCCAGTACTTC
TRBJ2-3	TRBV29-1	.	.	CSVRTESIDTQYF	TGCAGCGTCAGGACAGAGAGCATAGATACGCAGTATTTT
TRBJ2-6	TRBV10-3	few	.	CAISESQGNGANVLTF	TGTGCCATCAGTGAGAGTCAGGGTAATGGGGCCAACGTCCTGACTTTC
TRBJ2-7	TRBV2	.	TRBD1	CASSVLGQGAYEQYF	TGTGCCAGCAGTGTCCTGGGACAGGGGGCCTACGAGCAGTACTTC
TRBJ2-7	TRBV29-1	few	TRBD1	CSVMGQGDYEQYF	TGCAGCGTTATGGGACAGGGTGACTACGAGCAGTACTTC
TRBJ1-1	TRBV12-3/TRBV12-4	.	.	CASSPWTGGGLTEAFF	TGTGCCAGCAGTCCCTGGACGGGTGGGGGTCTCACTGAAGCTTTCTTT
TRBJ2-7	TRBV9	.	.	CASSPREGDNEQYF	TGTGCCAGCAGCCCAAGGGAAGGGGACAACGAGCAGTACTTC